This T cell receptor beta chain is drawn from a study of T cells in lung cancer brain metastases (dated by TCRdb to 2016 to 2018). With regard to the full study: Most of the 20 patients had a history of tobacco use, with a median of about 36 pack-years. Primary and metastatic specimens both had an average DNA integrity number of roughly 4, with no significant difference between the two sites. Of the patients, about a dozen were female and 8 or 9 were male, and their median age at first diagnosis was around 58 years. The study compared TCR beta CDR3 repertoires between fully resected primary non-small cell lung cancers and paired brain metastases. Of the approximately 22 patients, more than 15 received no interval therapy between resection of the primary and resection of the metastasis. A median interval of about 53 weeks was observed between acquisition of the primary and brain metastasis specimens. The cohort comprised some 20 patients contributing roughly 40 specimens, one primary lung lesion and one brain metastasis each. Overall study outcomes, separate from this receptor: Most clones were specific to a single lesion, and overlap between paired lesions was limited (mean Morisita index approximately 0.2). Brain metastases had significantly fewer unique productive clones than paired primaries (median approximately 1,500 versus 4,500). DNA fragmentation in the FFPE samples may have prevented recovery of the complete infiltrating T cell repertoire. In brain metastases, the ten most abundant clones accounted for a significantly larger fraction of the repertoire than in primaries, a finding that suggests clonal expansion. Effects of preoperative corticosteroids on T cell infiltration in brain metastases could not be controlled.

V and J lose 0 bases and 4 bases, and a span of 9 bases separates them. From its cysteine to its phenylalanine, the CDR3 spans 14 amino acids. Only the CDR3 portion is preserved as DNA: 42 bases, with reading frame beginning at the first base. CDR1 and CDR2, per the germline V gene (reference sequence), are LNHNV and YYDKDF. Patients had resection for either synchronous oligometastatic disease or delayed recurrence of a solitary brain metastasis. Patients with a history of multiple malignancies were excluded so that cancers other than NSCLC would not be included. Tumor areas were macrodissected from five deparaffinized 8 to 10 um unstained sections guided by marked H&E slides. All specimens were formalin-fixed and paraffin-embedded (FFPE). Genomic DNA was extracted using the AllPrep DNA/RNA FFPE Kit. Between 2.24 and 4.92 ug genomic DNA was input per sample, with paired samples receiving equal DNA input. TCR beta libraries were built with the immunoSEQ hsTCRbeta Kit using multiplexed V and J gene primers in two PCR steps. The pooled libraries, together with positive and negative controls, were sequenced on an Illumina MiSeq running a 100-cycle paired-end protocol. In the authors' own workflow: The immunoSEQ vendor processed the raw data into normalized, annotated TCR beta repertoire reports. Richness was defined as unique clones by nucleotide sequence, with iChao1 and Efron-Thisted estimators extrapolating total richness. Paired lesions were characterized and compared using Pielou's evenness, Simpson's index, top-ten clone proportional abundance, and the Morisita overlap index. Not all clones reach the TCRdb copy of this immuneACCESS table, which keeps in-frame sequences only. Checked studies attribute under half of the gap to unresolved V genes and leave the rest unexplained. The DNA was the basis for D and trimming; V, J and clone size are from that table. The sample yields approximately 4,800 clones; roughly 85% were counted once. The leading ten clones occupy around 3.5% of the sample.

With regard to this clone: Its target antigen remains unknown. It has no much larger one-base neighbor in the sample; base qualities were not kept.

The chain links TRBV15 with TRBJ2-5; matching of 6 bases hints at TRBD2 as the D gene. The sequencing sample was made of tumor tissue from the primary lung tumor. The meaning of the sample's cell subset or site label: primary lung cancer lesion. The TCR was taken from a woman aged 50 to 60 with non-small cell lung cancer. The base sequence is TGTGCCACCAGCAGAGATGTCGGGGGAGAGACCCAGTACTTC. This encodes CATSRDVGGETQYF.